The rows below give T cell receptor beta chains drawn from one sample of a study of blood T cell repertoires in COVID-19. Sequencing was performed with immunoSEQ multiplex PCR; in TCRdb, only in-frame clones are kept and a portion is missing. The data show 200,000 to 250,000 clones, about 90% seen once. The specimen was PBMCs or T cells enriched from blood (not recorded which). All receptors come from a woman in her 30s who had been exposed to COVID-19. Both conserved end residues are part of each CDR3.

v_gene	j_gene	CDR3aa
TRBV19	TRBJ1-4	CASSIDRRGSEKLFF
TRBV12-5	TRBJ1-1	CASGLTPRMNTEAFF
TRBV5-4	TRBJ1-6	CASSRAGTVSSPLHF
TRBV9	TRBJ2-2	CASSKSDNTGELFF
TRBV15	TRBJ1-1	CATSEEVNTEAFF
TRBV4-1	TRBJ2-7	CASSQAFEASGIYEQYF
TRBV19	TRBJ1-2	CASKEGIRFYGYTF
TRBV3-1/TRBV3-2	TRBJ1-5	CASSQGQGTQPQHF
TRBV9	TRBJ2-3	CASSVGTSGGHTDTQYF
TRBV29-1	TRBJ1-2	CSVPGTGAYGYTF
TRBV9	TRBJ2-1	CASSVGGLNYEQFF
TRBV30	TRBJ2-3	CAWSAGTSGGTDTQYF
TRBV7-4	TRBJ1-5	CASRDRDRDSNQPQHF
TRBV6-6	TRBJ2-2	CASSSYTRETGELFF
TRBV4-1	TRBJ1-3	CASSQFQGISGNTIYF
TRBV12-3/TRBV12-4	TRBJ1-2	CATWGGVIYGYTF
TRBV10-2	TRBJ1-4	CASSESGGKLFF
TRBV3-1/TRBV3-2	TRBJ1-5	CASSLGTYSNQPQHF
TRBV7-9	TRBJ2-7	CASSPSGISEQYF
TRBV11-2	TRBJ1-5	CASSLGQGPNQPQHF
TRBV5-4	TRBJ2-1	CASSGGLAAYNEQFF
TRBV11-2	TRBJ1-1	CASSLDRDTEAFF
TRBV13	TRBJ2-1	CASSLDRDRGYNEQFF
TRBV4-1	TRBJ1-4	CASSRAGGEKLFF
TRBV2	TRBJ2-7	CASRRTSLGYEQYF
TRBV7-2	TRBJ2-1	CASSFQGAADNEQFF
TRBV2	TRBJ2-5	CASSRWTGKETQYF
TRBV2	TRBJ1-5	CASRATGARGNQPQHF
TRBV27	TRBJ1-1	CASSLGEGLTEAFF
TRBV4-1	TRBJ1-2	CASSRPQQGLAF
TRBV28	TRBJ2-6	CASRSLLRTGANVLTF
TRBV5-1	TRBJ2-1	CASSFPPSGGGDNEQFF
TRBV30	TRBJ1-6	CAWEGQGRYSPLHF
TRBV9	TRBJ2-3	CASSPRLAGDSTDTQYF
TRBV6-5	TRBJ2-7	CASRDRESYEQYF
TRBV5-1	TRBJ1-3	CASSSTGRAGNTIYF
TRBV6-5	TRBJ2-1	CASSYELAGGDEQFF
TRBV28	TRBJ1-5	CASSYLRGQPQHF
TRBV18	TRBJ1-5	CASSPSQALARNQPQHF
TRBV4-1	TRBJ2-2	CASSQFTNTGELFF
TRBV29-1	TRBJ1-2	CSVDRGEDGYTF
TRBV5-1	TRBJ1-2	CASSKGARANYGYTF